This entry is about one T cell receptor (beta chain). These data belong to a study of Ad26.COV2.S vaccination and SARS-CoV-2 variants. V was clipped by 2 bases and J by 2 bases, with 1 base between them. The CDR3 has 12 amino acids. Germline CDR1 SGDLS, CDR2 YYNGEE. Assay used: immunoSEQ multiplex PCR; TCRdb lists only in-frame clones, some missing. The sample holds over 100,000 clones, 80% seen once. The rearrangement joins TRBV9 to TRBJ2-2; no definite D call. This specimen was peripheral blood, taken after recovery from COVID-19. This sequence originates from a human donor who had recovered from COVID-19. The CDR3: CASSVNTGELFF. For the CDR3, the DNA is TGTGCCAGCAGCGTCAACACCGGGGAGCTGTTTTTT.